Listed below are T cell receptor beta chains from one sample, sequenced in a study of identical twins. Each CDR3 protein gets one entry after TCRdb re-called the 5' RACE reads with MiXCR. The sample has a few hundred thousand distinct CDR3 sequences, roughly 9.7% seen once. These records were also assigned to another study, of yellow fever vaccine responses in identical twins.

The specimen sequenced was CD8+ T cells sorted from blood. The receptors were sampled from a woman aged 18-35 years in good health. Both conserved end residues are part of each CDR3. The D gene is left open where the match is weak. Where a row states a size, it is once, few, many or the class of an expanded clone; other rows omit it.

cdr3_aa cdr3_nt clone_size j_call d_call v_call
CASSVTSGDYNEQFF TGCGCCAGCAGCGTTACTAGCGGGGACTACAATGAGCAGTTCTTC few TRBJ2-1 TRBD2 TRBV5-1
CSVVTGTGDTQYF TGCAGCGTGGTAACCGGGACAGGGGATACGCAGTATTTT many TRBJ2-3 TRBD1 TRBV29-1
CSVLIALINEQFF TGCAGCGTCCTTATAGCGCTTATCAATGAGCAGTTCTTC many TRBJ2-1 NA TRBV29-1
CSAREIAGETYNEQFF TGCAGTGCTAGAGAGATAGCGGGAGAAACCTACAATGAGCAGTTCTTC NA TRBJ2-1 TRBD2 TRBV20-1
CASSLDPGEDPSYEQYF TGTGCCAGCAGCTTAGACCCCGGGGAGGACCCCTCCTACGAGCAGTACTTC few TRBJ2-7 NA TRBV7-9
CASSTPGHPNTEAFF TGTGCCAGCAGCACCCCGGGACACCCGAACACTGAAGCTTTCTTT NA TRBJ1-1 NA TRBV12-3/TRBV12-4
CASSQGGAGEQYF TGCGCCAGCAGCCAAGGAGGGGCTGGCGAGCAGTACTTC many TRBJ2-7 NA TRBV4-1
CASSFRDGSYNEQFF TGTGCCAGCAGCTTCCGGGACGGCTCCTACAATGAGCAGTTCTTC few TRBJ2-1 NA TRBV7-9
CASNKGLAGEREQYF TGTGCCAGCAACAAGGGACTAGCGGGAGAAAGAGAGCAGTACTTC few TRBJ2-7 TRBD2 TRBV11-2
CSAGGQGESYEQYF TGCAGTGCTGGAGGACAGGGGGAATCCTACGAGCAGTACTTC medium-sized TRBJ2-7 TRBD1 TRBV20-1
CASSQQGLEGGYTF TGCGCCAGCAGCCAACAAGGGCTCGAAGGTGGCTACACCTTC many TRBJ1-2 NA TRBV4-1
CASSSRQPPNYGYTF TGTGCCAGCAGCTCGAGACAGCCCCCTAACTATGGCTACACCTTC few TRBJ1-2 NA TRBV11-3
CASSQLSGAGQETQYF TGCGCCAGCAGCCAACTGTCGGGGGCGGGTCAAGAGACCCAGTACTTC NA TRBJ2-5 NA TRBV4-1
CASSTTQDFTDTQYF TGTGCCAGCAGCACCACCCAGGACTTCACAGATACGCAGTATTTT few TRBJ2-3 NA TRBV7-9
CASSPRQGYNEQFF TGCGCCAGCAGCCCGCGACAGGGGTACAATGAGCAGTTCTTC few TRBJ2-1 TRBD1 TRBV5-1
CASSFRENYEQYF TGTGCCAGCAGCTTCAGGGAAAATTACGAGCAGTACTTC NA TRBJ2-7 NA TRBV13
CSAPLVRSYEQYF TGCAGTGCTCCGCTTGTACGCTCCTACGAGCAGTACTTC few TRBJ2-7 NA TRBV20-1
CASTSPGTNFDEQYF TGTGCCAGCACCTCACCCGGGACTAACTTTGACGAGCAGTACTTC NA TRBJ2-7 TRBD2 TRBV13
CASRLYIGSADTEAFF TGTGCCAGCAGACTCTACATAGGTTCAGCCGACACTGAAGCTTTCTTT few TRBJ1-1 NA TRBV12-3/TRBV12-4
CASSLLATYEQYF TGTGCCAGCAGTTTGCTAGCGACCTACGAGCAGTACTTC NA TRBJ2-7 NA TRBV27
CASSLGGTTANYGYTF TGTGCCAGCAGTTTAGGTGGGACAACAGCTAACTATGGCTACACCTTC few TRBJ1-2 NA TRBV12-3/TRBV12-4
CASSLESWASLKGTGELFF TGTGCCAGCAGCTTAGAAAGCTGGGCTAGTTTGAAAGGCACCGGGGAGCTGTTTTTT few TRBJ2-2 NA TRBV11-2
CASSPGQGISEQFF TGTGCCAGCAGTCCGGGACAGGGTATTAGTGAGCAGTTCTTC few TRBJ2-1 TRBD1 TRBV6-1
CSVEDRIRGIDEQYF TGCAGCGTTGAAGATCGTATCAGGGGTATCGACGAGCAGTACTTC NA TRBJ2-7 NA TRBV29-1
CASSQEPEQALGYEQYF TGCGCCAGCAGCCAAGAACCGGAGCAGGCCCTGGGGTACGAGCAGTACTTC NA TRBJ2-7 NA TRBV4-1
CASSYSEYYEQYF TGTGCCAGCAGTTACAGCGAGTACTACGAGCAGTACTTC many TRBJ2-7 NA TRBV6-5
CASSRRYQTAELFF TGTGCCAGCAGCAGAAGATACCAGACGGCCGAGCTGTTTTTT NA TRBJ2-2 NA TRBV9
CASSYSGLRYGYTF TGTGCCAGCAGTTACTCCGGACTGCGCTATGGCTACACCTTC few TRBJ1-2 NA TRBV6-5
CASSSEGPGELFF TGCGCCAGCAGCTCGGAAGGTCCCGGGGAGCTGTTTTTT many TRBJ2-2 NA TRBV5-1
CASSNPGGAYEQYF TGCGCCAGCAGCAATCCAGGGGGAGCCTACGAGCAGTACTTC NA TRBJ2-7 TRBD1 TRBV5-1
CASSLDLVDEQYF TGTGCCAGCAGCTTGGATCTAGTCGACGAGCAGTACTTC many TRBJ2-7 NA TRBV7-2
CASSRVGSGYEQYF TGTGCCAGCAGCAGAGTAGGGAGTGGGTACGAGCAGTACTTC few TRBJ2-7 NA TRBV7-2
CNASLGMAYEQYF TGCAATGCTAGTTTAGGGATGGCATACGAGCAGTACTTC NA TRBJ2-7 NA TRBV20-1
CASSPQVPGGDTQYF TGTGCCAGCAGTCCACAGGTCCCCGGTGGAGATACGCAGTATTTT NA TRBJ2-3 NA TRBV6-1
CASSGTVGGETQYF TGTGCCAGCAGTGGGACAGTAGGCGGAGAGACCCAGTACTTC NA TRBJ2-5 NA TRBV2
CASSNTLAGYNEQFF TGTGCCAGCAGTAACACCCTAGCGGGATACAATGAGCAGTTCTTC many TRBJ2-1 TRBD2 TRBV7-2
CASSLVVDEQYF TGTGCCAGCAGCTTGGTGGTTGACGAGCAGTACTTC NA TRBJ2-7 NA TRBV5-5
CASSPDGGLYGYTF TGTGCCAGCAGCCCCGATGGGGGTCTCTATGGCTACACCTTC NA TRBJ1-2 NA TRBV7-6
CASSPRGLSGNTIYF TGTGCCAGCAGCCCAAGAGGGCTCTCTGGAAACACCATATATTTT many TRBJ1-3 NA TRBV7-9
CASSLGRHYSNQPQHF TGTGCCAGCAGTTTGGGGCGGCATTATAGCAATCAGCCCCAGCATTTT few TRBJ1-5 NA TRBV28
CSVEGDAPEAFF TGCAGCGTTGAAGGCGACGCCCCTGAAGCTTTCTTT many TRBJ1-1 NA TRBV29-1
CSASGQDHQPQHF TGCAGTGCTAGTGGGCAGGACCATCAGCCCCAGCATTTT many TRBJ1-5 NA TRBV20-1
CASSTRETDTQYF TGTGCCAGCAGTACACGGGAGACAGATACGCAGTATTTT many TRBJ2-3 NA TRBV6-2/TRBV6-3
CSAIHRGPAEAFF TGCAGCGCGATCCACAGGGGGCCGGCTGAAGCTTTCTTT many TRBJ1-1 TRBD1 TRBV29-1
CASSREGWGYYNEQFF TGCGCCAGCAGCCGGGAGGGGTGGGGGTACTACAATGAGCAGTTCTTC NA TRBJ2-1 TRBD2 TRBV4-1
CASSLVGLAGANYNEQFF TGTGCCAGCAGCTTAGTGGGCCTCGCGGGAGCGAACTACAATGAGCAGTTCTTC NA TRBJ2-1 TRBD2 TRBV7-8
CASSQQDRVAGELFF TGTGCCAGCAGCCAACAAGACAGGGTGGCCGGGGAGCTGTTTTTT many TRBJ2-2 TRBD1 TRBV4-2
CASRLADSYEQYF TGTGCCAGCAGACTAGCGGACTCCTACGAGCAGTACTTC few TRBJ2-7 TRBD2 TRBV6-2/TRBV6-3
CASSLLTGNYGYTF TGTGCCAGCAGTTTACTAACAGGGAACTATGGCTACACCTTC many TRBJ1-2 NA TRBV28
CASSITSGGGPDTQYF TGTGCCAGCAGCATAACTAGCGGGGGGGGCCCAGATACGCAGTATTTT few TRBJ2-3 TRBD2 TRBV7-2